A single sample is the source of the 10 T cell receptor beta chains below, sequenced in a study of control samples from healthy donors and cancer patients. Assay used: immunoSEQ multiplex PCR; TCRdb lists only in-frame clones, some missing. The sample includes hundreds of thousands of clones, approximately 80% of them seen just once. The sequencing sample was made of PBMCs. These TCRs come from a woman aged 55-75 years with lung cancer.

This sequence joins TRBV5-1 and TRBJ2-1; D is perhaps TRBD2 (6 bases). The CDR3 spans 14 residues. Trimming removed 0 bases from V and 3 bases from J, with 7 bases in between. Per germline, CDR1 SGHRS and CDR2 YFSETQ. The CDR3 nucleotides are TGCGCCAGCAGCTTGGGGACTAACTACAATGAGCAGTTCTTC. The encoded protein is CASSLGTNYNEQFF.

This rearrangement joins TRBV2 to TRBJ1-2, with D unresolved. CDR3 size: 13 residues. The V gene's germline CDR1 is SNHLY and CDR2 FYNNEI. V was shortened by 6 bases and J by 8 bases, with 16 bases between the two germline ends. The CDR3 DNA follows: TGTGCCAGCAGAGCCGAAGTCGCTAAGGGCTACACCTTC. This sequence encodes CASRAEVAKGYTF.

This clone appeared a few times. V is TRBV11-2 and J is TRBJ2-5; 10 bases align to TRBD1. V was pared by 5 bases and J by 5 bases, with 5 bases of the junction left unmatched. The CDR3 is 14 amino acids. Per germline, CDR1 SGHAT and CDR2 FQNNGV. In DNA, the CDR3 is TGTGCCAGCAGCAAGGGACAGGGGAGGGAGACCCAGTACTTC. The encoded protein is CASSKGQGRETQYF.

CDR3 in DNA: TGTGCCAGCAGCTTGAACAGGGACGCTGGAAACACCATATATTTT. It translates to CASSLNRDAGNTIYF. V and J are TRBV7-9 and TRBJ1-3, with D possibly TRBD1 on 6 matching bases. CDR1 and CDR2 (germline): SEHNR, FQNEAQ (reference sequence). V lost 3 bases, J lost 2 bases, and 11 bases lay in between. The CDR3 length is 15 residues.

The chain has TRBV29-1 and TRBJ2-7; the D gene is possibly TRBD2 (7 bases). This CDR3 is built from 15 residues. V was trimmed by 7 bases and J by 2 bases, leaving 21 bases between them. CDR1 and CDR2 (germline): SQVTM, ANQGSEA. CDR3 bases: TGCAGCGCGGGAGGAGGACAGACCGGCGCCTACGAGCAGTACTTC. Its protein product is CSAGGGQTGAYEQYF.

This clone has more than one count but fewer than ten. The chain employs TRBV14 and TRBJ2-7; 12 bases agree with TRBD1. Losses at the gene ends were 4 bases for V and 4 bases for J; bases not matched to a gene: 8. There are 16 residues in the CDR3. CDR1 SGHDN and CDR2 FVKESK come from the germline V gene. The CDR3 is CASSRMGTGGLYEQYF. DNA for the CDR3: TGTGCCAGCAGCCGTATGGGGACAGGGGGCCTTTACGAGCAGTACTTC.

The chain couples TRBV6-5 to TRBJ2-1, with 7 bases aligning to TRBD2. The germline V gene has CDR1 MNHEY and CDR2 SVGAGI. J lost 4 bases, V lost 8 bases, and 8 bases had no gene match. This CDR3 comprises 14 residues. The CDR3 region is CASGGGSTYNEQFF. CDR3 DNA sequence: TGTGCCAGCGGGGGGGGGAGCACATACAATGAGCAGTTCTTC.

The chain carries TRBV28 and TRBJ2-5, with 11 bases aligning to TRBD1. This CDR3 comprises 16 residues. Germline V gives CDR1 MDHEN, CDR2 SYDVKM. J gave up 5 bases and V 3 bases, and 8 bases lay outside the gene matches. As DNA, the CDR3 is TGTGCCAGCAGTTTGGTCGGACAGGGGGCTCTGGAGACCCAGTACTTC. Translated: CASSLVGQGALETQYF.

V and J are TRBV7-3 and TRBJ2-5, with D possibly being TRBD2 (5 bases). The V end lost 5 bases, the J end lost 0 bases, and 7 bases lay between the germline ends. The germline CDR1 and CDR2 sequences are SGHTA and FQGTGA. The CDR3 contains 13 residues. CDR3 in DNA: TGTGCCAGCAGCCCGGGGAACCAAGAGACCCAGTACTTC. It yields the protein CASSPGNQETQYF.

The chain combines TRBV6-6 with TRBJ1-5; 11 nucleotides align to TRBD1. Germline CDR1 and CDR2: MNHNY and SVGAGI (reference sequence). The CDR3 totals 16 residues. The J segment lost 9 bases and the V segment lost 7 bases, leaving 14 bases of the junction unmatched. The CDR3, as DNA: TGTGCCAGCACCGAGGCCGGACAGGGGGCCGGTGGGCCCCAGCATTTT. Its protein is CASTEAGQGAGGPQHF.